One sample yielded the 12 T cell receptor beta chains listed below, sequenced in a study of blood T cell repertoires in COVID-19 (dated by TCRdb to the early 2020s). To prepare the library, the immunoSEQ multiplex PCR assay was applied. TCRdb carries this immuneACCESS record with in-frame sequences only. Its versions omit some clonotypes, under half of them owing to an unresolved V gene in the studies checked, with the rest unexplained. Across this sample there are approximately 300,000 clones, with 85% seen only once. About 2% of the sample belongs to the ten largest clones. The specimen sequenced was PBMCs or T cells enriched from blood (not recorded which). Receptors originate from a woman aged 25 to 39 who had been exposed to COVID-19.

This clone was seen only once. This chain links TRBV6-5 with TRBJ1-1; D unresolved. Germline CDR1 and CDR2: MNHEY and SVGAGI. There are 13 residues in the CDR3. The V end lost 2 bases, the J end lost 7 bases, and 11 bases lay between the germline ends. In nucleotides, the CDR3 is TGTGCCAGCAGTTACGGCAGGCTCAATGAAGCTTTCTTT. It codes for CASSYGRLNEAFF.

The CDR3 coding sequence is TGTGCCAGCAGTAGGGAGGGAGGCGAGCAGTACTTC. Its protein product is CASSREGGEQYF. This chain links TRBV6-5 with TRBJ2-7; 7 bases map to TRBD2. CDR1 MNHEY and CDR2 SVGAGI come from the germline V gene. The CDR3 spans 12 residues. Trimming at V came to 5 bases and at J to 6 bases, leaving 4 bases not matched to a gene.

The genes are TRBV18 and TRBJ1-2; D is uncertain. Trimming pared 3 bases from V and 3 bases from J, leaving 11 bases between. CDR1 KGHSH and CDR2 LQKENI come from the germline V gene. This CDR3 comprises 14 residues. CDR3 protein: CASSPGYGDYGYTF. The CDR3 nucleotides read TGTGCCAGCTCACCCGGGTACGGAGACTATGGCTACACCTTC.

This clone was detected only a few times. The chain carries TRBV29-1 and TRBJ1-4, with TRBD1 identical over 9 bases. The CDR3 totals 15 residues. Unmatched junction bases numbered 7, after V lost 6 bases and J lost 2 bases. Germline CDR1 and CDR2: SQVTM and ANQGSEA. CDR3 amino acids: CSVDFTGGTNEKLFF. The CDR3, as DNA: TGCAGCGTAGACTTTACAGGGGGCACTAATGAAAAACTGTTTTTT.

The chain is built from TRBV19 and TRBJ2-2; weak D call: TRBD2 (6 bases). Trimming removed 5 bases from V and 9 bases from J, with 19 bases in between. The CDR3 is 15 amino acids. The V gene's germline CDR1 is LNHDA and CDR2 SQIVND (reference sequence). The CDR3 DNA follows: TGTGCCAGTAGTCGTGGACTAAACGCCGGCTGGGAGCTGTTTTTT. Protein product: CASSRGLNAGWELFF.

This chain joins TRBV6-5 and TRBJ1-1, with a weak D call TRBD1 (6 bases). Trimming removed 4 bases at V and 6 bases at J, with 12 bases between. CDR1 is MNHEY, CDR2 SVGAGI, per germline. CDR3 length equals 13 residues. CDR3 amino acids: CASSSTNRAEAFF. For the CDR3, the DNA is TGTGCCAGCAGTTCCACCAACAGGGCTGAAGCTTTCTTT.

V usage is TRBV5-5 and J usage is TRBJ1-3; no clear D. Germline CDR1 SGHKS, CDR2 YYEKEE (reference sequence). V was trimmed by 0 bases and J by 0 bases, leaving 13 bases between them. The CDR3 is made up of 17 amino acids. CDR3 loop: CASSLVARPTSGNTIYF. The CDR3, as DNA: TGTGCCAGCAGCTTGGTTGCCAGGCCCACCTCTGGAAACACCATATATTTT.

The V gene is TRBV4-1, the J gene TRBJ1-2; 7 bases fit TRBD1. Germline CDR1 reads MGHRA; CDR2 reads YSYEKL. Unmatched junction bases numbered 7, after V lost 3 bases and J lost 6 bases. The CDR3 sequence is 14 residues long. This chain's CDR3 is CASSHPTGIDGYTF. Here the CDR3 DNA reads TGCGCCAGCAGCCACCCGACAGGGATTGATGGCTACACCTTC.

The genes are TRBV5-6 and TRBJ1-6; D is unclear. With 6 bases removed from V and 8 bases from J, the gap between germline ends came to 18 bases. The CDR3 is 15 residues long. Germline-derived CDR1 and CDR2 are SGHDT and YYEEEE. CDR3 nucleotide sequence: TGTGCCAGCACCCTCAGTAATCGCCTGGATTCACCCCTCCACTTT. As protein: CASTLSNRLDSPLHF. The whole variable domain, remainder taken from reference TRBV5-6 and TRBJ1-6, is DAGVTQSPTHLIKTRGQQVTLRCSPKSGHDTVSWYQQALGQGPQFIFQYYEEEERQRGNFPDRFSGHQFPNYSSELNVNALLLGDSALYLCASTLSNRLDSPLHFGNGTRLTVT.

J is TRBJ1-2 and V is TRBV9; 7 nucleotides agree with TRBD1. CDR1 SGDLS and CDR2 YYNGEE come from the germline V gene. CDR3 length: 15 amino acids. V lost 0 bases to trimming and J lost 2 bases; unmatched junction nucleotides: 4. The CDR3 DNA reads TGTGCCAGCAGCGTAGCTGGGACAGCGAACTATGGCTACACCTTC. Encoded protein: CASSVAGTANYGYTF.

CDR3 bases: TGTGCCAGCAGCTTAAAAATAGCAGCGGGAGTTAATGAGCAGTTCTTC. Translating it yields CASSLKIAAGVNEQFF. The rearrangement joins TRBV7-3 to TRBJ2-1; 8 bases map to TRBD2. CDR1 SGHTA and CDR2 FQGTGA come from the germline V gene. The CDR3 loop spans 16 amino acids. V trimming: 1 base; J trimming: 7 bases; junction bases outside the gene matches: 9.

The CDR3 DNA reads TGTGCCAGTAAAGAGAGGGGGCACAATCAGCCCCAGCATTTT. Translating it yields CASKERGHNQPQHF. The V and J genes are TRBV19 and TRBJ1-5, with 7 bases that match TRBD1. The CDR3 totals 14 residues. Germline CDR1 reads LNHDA; CDR2 reads SQIVND (reference sequence). V shed 7 bases and J 3 bases; nucleotides not matched to a gene: 6. The whole variable domain, remainder taken from reference TRBV19 and TRBJ1-5, is DGGITQSPKYLFRKEGQNVTLSCEQNLNHDAMYWYRQDPGQGLRLIYYSQIVNDFQKGDIAEGYSVSREKKESFPLTVTSAQKNPTAFYLCASKERGHNQPQHFGDGTRLSIL.